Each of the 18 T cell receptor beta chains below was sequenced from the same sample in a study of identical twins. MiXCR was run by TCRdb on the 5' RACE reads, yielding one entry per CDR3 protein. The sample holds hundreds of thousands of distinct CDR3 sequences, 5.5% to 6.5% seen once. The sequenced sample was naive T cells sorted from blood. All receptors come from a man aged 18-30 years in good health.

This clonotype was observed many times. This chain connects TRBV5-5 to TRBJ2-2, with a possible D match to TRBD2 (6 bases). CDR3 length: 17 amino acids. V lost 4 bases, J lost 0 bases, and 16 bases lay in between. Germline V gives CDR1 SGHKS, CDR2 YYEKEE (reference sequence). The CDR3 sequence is CASSVLSSEPNTGELFF. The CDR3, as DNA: TGTGCCAGCAGCGTACTATCTAGCGAACCGAACACCGGGGAGCTGTTTTTT.

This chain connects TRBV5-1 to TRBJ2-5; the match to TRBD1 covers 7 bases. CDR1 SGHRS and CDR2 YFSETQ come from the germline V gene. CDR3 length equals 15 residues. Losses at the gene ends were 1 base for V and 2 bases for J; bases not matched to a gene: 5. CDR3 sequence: CASSLLGQAQETQYF. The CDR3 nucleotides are TGCGCCAGCAGCTTGCTAGGACAGGCACAAGAGACCCAGTACTTC.

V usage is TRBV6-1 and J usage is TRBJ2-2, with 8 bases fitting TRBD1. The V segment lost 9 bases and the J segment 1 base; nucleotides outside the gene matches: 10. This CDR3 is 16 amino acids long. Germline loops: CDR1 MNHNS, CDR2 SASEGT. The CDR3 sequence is CASFPLTGVNTGELFF. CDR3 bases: TGTGCCAGTTTCCCTTTGACAGGGGTGAACACCGGGGAGCTGTTTTTT.

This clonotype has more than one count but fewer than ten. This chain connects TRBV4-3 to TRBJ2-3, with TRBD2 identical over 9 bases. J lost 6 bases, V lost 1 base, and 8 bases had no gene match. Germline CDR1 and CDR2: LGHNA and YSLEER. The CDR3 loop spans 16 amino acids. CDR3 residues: CASSQAPSGNSDTQYF. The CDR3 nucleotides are TGCGCCAGCAGCCAAGCGCCTAGCGGGAATTCCGATACGCAGTATTTT.

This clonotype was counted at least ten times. The CDR3, as DNA: TGTGCCAGCAGTTACCATGGGAGTGCGAGAGGCGCTTTCTTT. It translates to CASSYHGSARGAFF. This chain uses TRBV6-5 with TRBJ1-1; no reliable D call. This CDR3 spans 14 amino acids. Trimming removed 2 bases from V and 11 bases from J, with 18 bases in between. The germline V gene has CDR1 MNHEY and CDR2 SVGAGI.

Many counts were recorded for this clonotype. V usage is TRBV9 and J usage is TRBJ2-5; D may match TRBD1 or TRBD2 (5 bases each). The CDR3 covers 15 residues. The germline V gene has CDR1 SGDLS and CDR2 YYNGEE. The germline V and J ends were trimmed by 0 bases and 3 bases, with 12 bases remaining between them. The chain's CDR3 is CASSVGIGGKETQYF. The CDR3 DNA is TGTGCCAGCAGCGTAGGTATTGGGGGTAAAGAGACCCAGTACTTC.

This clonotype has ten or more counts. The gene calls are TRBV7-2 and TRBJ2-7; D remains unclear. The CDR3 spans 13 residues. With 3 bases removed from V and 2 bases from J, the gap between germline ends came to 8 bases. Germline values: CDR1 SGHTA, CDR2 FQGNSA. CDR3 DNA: TGTGCCAGCAGCTTTGCAGCTCCCTACGAGCAGTACTTC. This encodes CASSFAAPYEQYF.

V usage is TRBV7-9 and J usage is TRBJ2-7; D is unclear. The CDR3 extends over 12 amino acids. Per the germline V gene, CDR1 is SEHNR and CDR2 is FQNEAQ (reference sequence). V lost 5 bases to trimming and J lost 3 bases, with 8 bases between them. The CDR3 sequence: CASSHECYEQYV. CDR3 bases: TGTGCCAGCAGCCACGAGTGCTACGAGCAGTACGTC.

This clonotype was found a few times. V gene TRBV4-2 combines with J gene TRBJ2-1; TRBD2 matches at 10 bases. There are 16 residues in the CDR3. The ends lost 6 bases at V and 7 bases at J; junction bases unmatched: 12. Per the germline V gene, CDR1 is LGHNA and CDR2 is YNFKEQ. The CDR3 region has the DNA TGTGCCAGCAGTCTTCTCGGACTAGCGGAGACTAATGAGCAGTTCTTC. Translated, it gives CASSLLGLAETNEQFF.

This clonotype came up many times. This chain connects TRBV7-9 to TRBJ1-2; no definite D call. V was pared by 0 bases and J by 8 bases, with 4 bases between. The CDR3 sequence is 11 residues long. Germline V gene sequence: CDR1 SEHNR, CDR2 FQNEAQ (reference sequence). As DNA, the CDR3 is TGTGCCAGCAGCTTAGCGTCCGGCTACACCTTC. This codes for CASSLASGYTF.

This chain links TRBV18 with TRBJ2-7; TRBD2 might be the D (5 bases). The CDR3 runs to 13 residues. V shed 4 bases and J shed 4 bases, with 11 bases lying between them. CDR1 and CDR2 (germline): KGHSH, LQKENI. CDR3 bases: TGTGCCAGCTCACTATCCGGGGTTTACGAGCAGTACGTC. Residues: CASSLSGVYEQYV.

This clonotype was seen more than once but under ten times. Here the CDR3 DNA reads TGTGCCAGCAGTTTAAACCCCGTCCCAGATACGCAGTATTTT. It is translated as CASSLNPVPDTQYF. The chain carries TRBV7-2 and TRBJ2-3; D uncertain. The germline V and J ends were trimmed by 6 bases and 4 bases, with 14 bases remaining between them. Per germline, CDR1 SGHTA and CDR2 FQGNSA. This CDR3 is built from 14 residues.

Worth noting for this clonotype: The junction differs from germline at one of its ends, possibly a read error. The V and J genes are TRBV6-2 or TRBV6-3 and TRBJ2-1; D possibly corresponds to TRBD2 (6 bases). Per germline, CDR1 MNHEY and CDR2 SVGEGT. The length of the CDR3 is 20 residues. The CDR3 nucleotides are TGTGCCAGCAGTTATGCCTCGGGACTCTCTACCACCGGCTCCGACAATGAGCAGTTCTTC. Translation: CASSYASGLSTTGSDNEQFF.

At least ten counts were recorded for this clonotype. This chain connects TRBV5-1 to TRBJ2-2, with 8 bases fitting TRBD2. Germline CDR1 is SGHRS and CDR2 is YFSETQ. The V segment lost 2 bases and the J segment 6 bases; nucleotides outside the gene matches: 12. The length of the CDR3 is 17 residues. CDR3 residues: CASSLSPGLGDAGELFF. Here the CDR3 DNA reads TGCGCCAGCAGCTTATCTCCGGGACTAGGGGACGCCGGGGAGCTGTTTTTT.

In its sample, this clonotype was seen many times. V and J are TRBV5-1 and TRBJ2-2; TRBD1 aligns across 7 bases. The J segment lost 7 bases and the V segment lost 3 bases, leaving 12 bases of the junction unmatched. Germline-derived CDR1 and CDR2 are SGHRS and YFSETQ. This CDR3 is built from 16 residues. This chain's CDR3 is CASSWEAGTVIGELFF. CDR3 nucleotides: TGCGCCAGCAGCTGGGAAGCCGGGACAGTTATCGGGGAGCTGTTTTTT.

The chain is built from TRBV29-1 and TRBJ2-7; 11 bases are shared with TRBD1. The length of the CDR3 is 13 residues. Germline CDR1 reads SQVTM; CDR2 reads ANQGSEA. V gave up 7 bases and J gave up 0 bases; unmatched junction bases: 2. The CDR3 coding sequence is TGCAGCGCGGGACAGGGGGTCTCCTACGAGCAGTACTTC. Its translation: CSAGQGVSYEQYF.

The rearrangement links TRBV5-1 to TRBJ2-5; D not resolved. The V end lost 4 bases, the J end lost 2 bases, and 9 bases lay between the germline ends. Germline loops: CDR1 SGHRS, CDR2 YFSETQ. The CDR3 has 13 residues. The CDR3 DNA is TGCGCCAGCAGCCCATTCCCACAAGAGACCCAGTACTTC. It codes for CASSPFPQETQYF.

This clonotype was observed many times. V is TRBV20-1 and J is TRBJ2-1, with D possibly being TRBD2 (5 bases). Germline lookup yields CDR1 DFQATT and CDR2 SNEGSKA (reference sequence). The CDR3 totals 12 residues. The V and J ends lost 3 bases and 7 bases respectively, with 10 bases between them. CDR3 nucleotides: TGCAGTGCTAGCGGGATGGGGAATGAGCAGTTCTTC. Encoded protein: CSASGMGNEQFF.